These T cell receptor beta chains were read from a single sample in a study of neurological immune-mediated disorders. In TCRdb, the 5' RACE reads were re-called with MiXCR into one record per CDR3 protein. Of about 58,000 distinct CDR3 sequences listed, under 3.5% are singletons. Sample: PBMCs. Receptors were obtained from a woman between 55 and 75 years old with multiple sclerosis. The CDR3 runs from the conserved cysteine through the conserved F or W. The order of the fields is clone size, J gene, D gene, V gene, CDR3 protein, CDR3 DNA. The D gene is left open where the match is weak. Clone size is shown for a subset of rows, as once, few, many or a class of expanded clone.

>many|TRBJ2-1|.|TRBV11-3
CASSPTGSYNEQFF
TGTGCCAGCAGCCCCACGGGCTCCTACAATGAGCAGTTCTTC
>many|TRBJ2-3|.|TRBV5-1
CASSGESDTQYF
TGCGCCAGCAGCGGGGAGTCCGATACGCAGTATTTT
>many|TRBJ2-7|.|TRBV28
CASSLHGRDKGQYF
TGTGCCAGCAGTTTACACGGGCGGGATAAGGGGCAGTACTTC
>many|TRBJ2-1|TRBD2|TRBV20-1
CSARVASGRSRDEQFF
TGCAGTGCTAGAGTTGCTAGCGGGAGGTCCCGGGATGAGCAGTTCTTC
>few|TRBJ2-4|.|TRBV7-8
CASSNRDSNPNIQYF
TGTGCCAGCAGCAACCGGGACTCCAACCCAAACATTCAGTACTTC
>few|TRBJ2-7|.|TRBV7-6
CASGTLGGEQYF
TGTGCCAGCGGAACTCTAGGGGGCGAGCAGTACTTC
>many|TRBJ1-3|TRBD1|TRBV12-5
CASGFYRDRAIAAGNTIYF
TGTGCTAGTGGTTTTTACCGCGACAGGGCAATAGCGGCGGGAAACACCATATATTTT
>many|TRBJ2-1|.|TRBV7-9
CASSLRDRPYNEQFF
TGTGCCAGCAGTCTCCGGGACCGCCCCTACAATGAGCAGTTCTTC
>many|TRBJ1-5|.|TRBV4-1
CASSQVGGAQHF
TGCGCCAGCAGCCAAGTCGGGGGGGCCCAGCATTTT
>many|TRBJ2-1|TRBD2|TRBV9
CASSVGGSGSVNEQFF
TGTGCCAGCAGCGTAGGGGGTAGCGGGAGTGTCAATGAGCAGTTCTTC
>many|TRBJ2-7|.|TRBV5-1
CASTPGDLPYEQYF
TGCGCCAGTACACCAGGGGATCTTCCCTACGAGCAGTACTTC
>many|TRBJ2-7|TRBD1|TRBV12-3/TRBV12-4
CASSRDRPYEQYF
TGTGCCAGCAGTCGGGACAGACCCTACGAGCAGTACTTC
>many|TRBJ1-4|.|TRBV4-3
CASSHTREINEKLFF
TGCGCCAGCAGCCACACCAGGGAAATTAATGAAAAACTGTTTTTT
>many|TRBJ2-2|TRBD2|TRBV9
CASSATSAGELFF
TGTGCCAGCAGCGCGACTAGCGCCGGGGAGCTGTTTTTT
>many|TRBJ2-5|.|TRBV4-1
CASSQTVSGPATQYF
TGCGCCAGCAGCCAAACTGTATCTGGCCCAGCGACCCAGTACTTC
>many|TRBJ2-7|.|TRBV7-9
CASSLGGSEYF
TGTGCCAGCAGCTTAGGAGGGAGTGAGTACTTC
>many|TRBJ2-1|TRBD2|TRBV29-1
CSVGLGTSDNNEQFF
TGCAGCGTGGGCCTAGGGACTAGCGACAACAATGAGCAGTTCTTC
>many|TRBJ2-3|TRBD2|TRBV20-1
CSAGLAGRTDTQYF
TGCAGTGCGGGACTAGCGGGTCGCACAGATACGCAGTATTTT
>many|TRBJ2-1|.|TRBV29-1
CSVEAVVSDEQFF
TGCAGCGTTGAGGCAGTTGTGAGCGATGAGCAGTTCTTC
>many|TRBJ2-5|.|TRBV9
CASSVRLGGETQYF
TGTGCCAGCAGCGTTAGGTTAGGTGGGGAGACCCAGTACTTC
>many|TRBJ2-7|.|TRBV28
CASTSGDPSYYEQYF
TGTGCCAGCACCTCAGGGGACCCATCCTACTACGAGCAGTACTTC
>many|TRBJ2-7|TRBD1|TRBV4-1
CASTKNRGPYEQYF
TGCGCCAGCACCAAGAACAGGGGGCCCTACGAGCAGTACTTC
>many|TRBJ2-5|.|TRBV3-1
CASSQSVETQYF
TGTGCCAGCAGCCAATCAGTGGAGACCCAGTACTTC
>many|TRBJ2-1|.|TRBV20-1
CSATGGWQIDNEQFF
TGCAGTGCCACCGGGGGATGGCAAATAGACAATGAGCAGTTCTTC
>many|TRBJ2-7|.|TRBV20-1
CSARDIWGPGDEQYF
TGCAGTGCTAGAGATATTTGGGGGCCCGGGGACGAGCAGTACTTC
>many|TRBJ2-2|TRBD2|TRBV7-2
CASSGLAGSRELFF
TGTGCCTCCTCGGGACTAGCGGGGTCCCGGGAGCTGTTTTTT
>many|TRBJ2-1|TRBD2|TRBV7-2
CASSPRAGGTYNEQFF
TGTGCCAGCAGCCCCAGGGCGGGGGGGACCTACAATGAGCAGTTCTTC
>many|TRBJ2-7|.|TRBV6-5
CASSYSMSYEQYF
TGTGCCAGCAGTTATTCGATGTCCTACGAGCAGTACTTC
>many|TRBJ1-2|.|TRBV12-3/TRBV12-4
CASSLRVNYGYTF
TGTGCCAGCAGTTTGCGGGTTAACTATGGCTACACCTTC
>many|TRBJ2-3|TRBD2|TRBV12-3/TRBV12-4
CASSHRLAGVTDTQYF
TGTGCCAGCAGTCACCGACTAGCGGGGGTCACAGATACGCAGTATTTT
>many|TRBJ1-5|.|TRBV6-2/TRBV6-3
CASSSALSNQPQHF
TGTGCCAGCAGCTCCGCGTTAAGCAATCAGCCCCAGCATTTT
>many|TRBJ2-1|.|TRBV9
CASSDLPQDVPYNEQFF
TGTGCCAGCAGCGACCTGCCCCAGGACGTTCCCTACAATGAGCAGTTCTTC
>.|TRBJ1-1|.|TRBV20-1
CSAIADTNTEAFF
TGCAGTGCTATCGCAGACACGAACACTGAAGCTTTCTTT
>many|TRBJ2-5|.|TRBV5-1
CASSKTTGQGETQYF
TGCGCCAGCAGCAAAACGACAGGTCAAGGGGAGACCCAGTACTTC
>many|TRBJ2-5|TRBD2|TRBV9
CASSVAGGIQETQYF
TGTGCCAGCAGCGTAGCGGGAGGAATACAAGAGACCCAGTACTTC
>many|TRBJ2-7|TRBD1|TRBV5-1
CASSLSGQGTYEQYF
TGCGCCAGCAGCTTGTCAGGACAGGGAACCTACGAGCAGTACTTC
>many|TRBJ2-1|.|TRBV10-2
CASGSAPILDEQFF
TGCGCCAGCGGAAGCGCTCCCATTCTGGATGAGCAGTTCTTC
>.|TRBJ1-1|.|TRBV4-3
CASSQEGRSEAFF
TGCGCCAGCAGCCAAGAAGGACGATCTGAAGCTTTCTTT
>.|TRBJ2-7|TRBD2|TRBV5-6
CASSSYLAGAIYEQYF
TGTGCCAGCAGCTCGTACCTAGCGGGAGCGATCTACGAGCAGTACTTC
>many|TRBJ1-1|.|TRBV5-1
CASSFQGSNTEAFF
TGCGCCAGCAGCTTTCAAGGGTCGAACACTGAAGCTTTCTTT
>many|TRBJ2-5|TRBD2|TRBV15
CATSRDLLTSGGETQYF
TGTGCCACCAGCCGAGATCTGCTGACTAGCGGGGGAGAGACCCAGTACTTC
>many|TRBJ1-1|.|TRBV11-1
CASVPQAGLGEAFF
TGTGCCAGCGTCCCCCAGGCCGGTCTGGGTGAAGCTTTCTTT
>.|TRBJ1-2|.|TRBV19
CASIAGTEEGTNHGYTF
TGTGCCAGTATCGCCGGGACGGAGGAAGGTACTAACCATGGCTACACCTTC
>many|TRBJ2-3|.|TRBV6-2/TRBV6-3
CASSLRDTDTQYF
TGTGCCAGCAGCCTGCGGGACACAGATACGCAGTATTTT
>many|TRBJ2-2|.|TRBV28
CASSLGVVGELFF
TGTGCCAGCAGTTTAGGGGTTGTCGGGGAGCTGTTTTTT